Each of the 30 T cell receptor beta chains below was sequenced from the same sample in a study of blood T cell repertoires in COVID-19. Sequencing was performed with immunoSEQ multiplex PCR; in TCRdb, only in-frame clones are kept and a portion is missing. Seen here are about 130,000 clones, approximately 83% observed once, and the top ten hold about 12%. The source material was peripheral blood. The receptors stem from a man aged 55 to 70 with acute or convalescent COVID-19.

CDR3 residues: CASSQDRSAGGAFF. CDR3 sequence (DNA): TGTGCCAGCAGCCAAGATCGCAGTGCGGGGGGAGCTTTCTTT. The chain uses TRBV3-1 (or the pseudogene TRBV3-2) and TRBJ1-1; possibly TRBD1 for D (5 bases). The CDR3 covers 14 residues. In germline, CDR1 is LGHDT, CDR2 YNNKEL (reference sequence). V was trimmed by 0 bases and J by 10 bases, leaving 15 bases between them.

The genes are TRBV5-4 and TRBJ2-2; 12 bases map to TRBD1. The J segment lost 5 bases and the V segment lost 0 bases, leaving 8 bases of the junction unmatched. The CDR3 is 18 residues long. CDR1 is SGHNT, CDR2 YYREEE, per germline (reference sequence). The CDR3 loop reads CASSLALGTGGRTGELFF. CDR3 nucleotides: TGTGCCAGCAGCTTGGCCTTGGGGACAGGGGGCAGGACCGGGGAGCTGTTTTTT.

V usage is TRBV2 and J usage is TRBJ1-2, with D possibly TRBD1 on 5 matching bases. The CDR3 extends over 14 amino acids. Germline values: CDR1 SNHLY, CDR2 FYNNEI. V shed 0 bases and J shed 8 bases, with 13 bases lying between them. CDR3 coding DNA: TGTGCCAGCAGTGAAGCGCTCCGCAGGGCGGGCTACACCTTC. Residues: CASSEALRRAGYTF.

This chain links TRBV9 with TRBJ1-2, with TRBD1 identical over 7 bases. The CDR3 is 14 amino acids. The V segment lost 4 bases and the J segment 7 bases; nucleotides outside the gene matches: 10. CDR1 and CDR2 from the germline V gene are SGDLS and YYNGEE. The CDR3 DNA sequence: TGTGCCAGCAGCACAAGGACAGGCGGATTTGGCTACACCTTC. Protein: CASSTRTGGFGYTF. The full variable domain, its missing parts supplied by reference TRBV9 and TRBJ1-2, is DSGVTQTPKHLITATGQRVTLRCSPRSGDLSVYWYQQSLDQGLQFLIQYYNGEERAKGNILERFSAQQFPDLHSELNLSSLELGDSALYFCASSTRTGGFGYTFGSGTRLTVV.

The chain recombines TRBV19 with TRBJ1-2, with 10 nucleotides matching TRBD1. The CDR3 loop spans 13 amino acids. Germline V gene sequence: CDR1 LNHDA, CDR2 SQIVND (reference sequence). V was clipped by 5 bases and J by 8 bases; unmatched bases: 5. For the CDR3, the DNA is TGTGCCAGTAGTCCGACAGGGGGCGGGGGCTACACCTTC. It specifies CASSPTGGGGYTF.

The chain is built from TRBV7-2 and TRBJ2-1, with 8 bases matching TRBD2. CDR1 SGHTA and CDR2 FQGNSA come from the germline V gene. J was trimmed by 1 base and V by 3 bases; bases with no gene match: 5. CDR3 length equals 16 residues. As DNA, the CDR3 is TGTGCCAGCAGCTTCACTAGCGGCTATTCCTACAATGAGCAGTTCTTC. The encoded protein is CASSFTSGYSYNEQFF.

J is TRBJ2-7 and V is TRBV20-1; D unclear. This CDR3 comprises 11 residues. Germline V CDR1 and CDR2: DFQATT, SNEGSKA (reference sequence). V dropped 1 base and J dropped 5 bases, with 6 bases sitting between them. CDR3 amino acids: CSARVENEQYF. CDR3 bases: TGCAGTGCTAGAGTAGAGAACGAGCAGTACTTC.

V is TRBV28 and J is TRBJ1-2; D unresolved. The CDR3 is made up of 14 amino acids. Germline V CDR1 and CDR2: MDHEN, SYDVKM. V gave up 1 base and J gave up 4 bases, with 10 bases separating them. The CDR3 nucleotides are TGTGCCAGCAGTTTATATCTGGGCCCCTATGGCTACACCTTC. Encoded protein: CASSLYLGPYGYTF.

The chain has TRBV7-9 and TRBJ1-3; D gene ambiguous. The ends were cut back, 4 bases at V and 0 bases at J, with 10 bases in the middle. Per germline, CDR1 SEHNR and CDR2 FQNEAQ (reference sequence). This CDR3 spans 15 amino acids. The CDR3 region has the DNA TGTGCCAGCAGCTCTACGTATAGCTCTGGAAACACCATATATTTT. This encodes CASSSTYSSGNTIYF.

The V gene is TRBV6-2 or TRBV6-3, the J gene TRBJ2-1, with 7 bases matching TRBD2. CDR3 length: 16 residues. Germline loops: CDR1 MNHEY, CDR2 SVGEGT. Trimming removed 4 bases from V and 10 bases from J; junction bases left unmatched: 16. The CDR3 sequence is CASSSAVEGGQSEQFF. CDR3 nucleotides: TGTGCCAGCAGTTCTGCCGTCGAGGGAGGGCAAAGCGAGCAGTTCTTC.

The genes are TRBV18 and TRBJ2-7; 9 nucleotides match TRBD1. J was trimmed by 7 bases and V by 0 bases; bases with no gene match: 1. The CDR3 runs to 13 residues. Germline V gene data show CDR1 as KGHSH and CDR2 as LQKENI. CDR3 loop: CASSPPTGGEQYF. The DNA of the CDR3 is TGTGCCAGCTCACCACCGACAGGGGGGGAGCAGTACTTC.

V is TRBV28 and J is TRBJ1-1; D is possibly TRBD1 (5 bases). V lost 2 bases and J 4 bases, leaving 11 bases between the germline ends. There are 14 residues in the CDR3. Germline assignment: CDR1 MDHEN and CDR2 SYDVKM. CDR3 sequence: CASSLQGLGTEAFF. The CDR3 bases are TGTGCCAGCAGTTTACAGGGTCTGGGCACTGAAGCTTTCTTT.

This chain connects TRBV6-6 to TRBJ1-1; D might be TRBD1 (5 bases). The CDR3 extends over 15 amino acids. Trimming removed 5 bases at V and 5 bases at J, with 18 bases between. Germline V gives CDR1 MNHNY, CDR2 SVGAGI (reference sequence). The CDR3 here is CASSDTLDRKTEAFF. In DNA form, the CDR3 reads TGTGCCAGCAGTGACACCCTCGACAGAAAGACTGAAGCTTTCTTT.

The rearrangement links TRBV10-2 to TRBJ2-3; 7 bases match TRBD2. Germline V gene data show CDR1 as WSHSY and CDR2 as SAAADI. With V trimmed by 4 bases and J by 2 bases, 12 bases remained unmatched. The CDR3 contains 17 residues. The chain's CDR3 is CASSVFGGRAATDTQYF. CDR3 in DNA: TGCGCCAGCAGTGTCTTCGGAGGGAGGGCCGCCACAGATACGCAGTATTTT.

The gene calls are TRBV5-4 and TRBJ1-1; D perhaps matches TRBD1 (6 bases). The CDR3 length is 17 residues. V lost 0 bases and J 1 base, leaving 16 bases between the germline ends. Germline values: CDR1 SGHNT, CDR2 YYREEE (reference sequence). As DNA, the CDR3 is TGTGCCAGCAGCTTGGGGGGCAGGGGATGGAGGAACACTGAAGCTTTCTTT. Amino acid sequence: CASSLGGRGWRNTEAFF.

The chain has TRBV6-1 and TRBJ1-1; D is ambiguous. There are 12 residues in the CDR3. Germline V gene data show CDR1 as MNHNS and CDR2 as SASEGT. The germline V and J ends were trimmed by 2 bases and 8 bases, with 9 bases remaining between them. DNA of the CDR3: TGTGCCAGCAGTGAAACTCCGACAGAAGCTTTCTTT. Its translation is CASSETPTEAFF.

The V and J genes are TRBV5-1 and TRBJ1-3; the D gene is possibly TRBD1 (5 bases). Deletions cut 6 bases from V and 2 bases from J, with 12 bases between. CDR1 and CDR2 (germline): SGHRS, YFSETQ. CDR3 length equals 14 residues. CDR3 sequence (DNA): TGCGCCAGCACCCCCGACAGAGCTGGAAACACCATATATTTT. Translated, it gives CASTPDRAGNTIYF.

Only one count was recorded for this clone. This rearrangement joins TRBV30 to TRBJ2-1; perhaps TRBD1 as D (5 bases). Trimming left V 5 bases short and J 4 bases short, with 6 bases between. Germline-derived CDR1 and CDR2 are GTSNPN and SVGIG (reference sequence). The CDR3 has 11 amino acids. The CDR3 spells CAWDSYNEQFF. CDR3 DNA sequence: TGTGCCTGGGACAGTTACAATGAGCAGTTCTTC.

The J gene is TRBJ2-3, the V gene TRBV9; 7 nucleotides agree with TRBD1. V was pared by 3 bases and J by 4 bases, with 14 bases of the junction left unmatched. CDR1 is SGDLS and CDR2 is YYNGEE in the germline V gene. This CDR3 region has 17 residues. The CDR3 is CASSASPTGNRADTQYF. The CDR3 DNA is TGTGCCAGCAGCGCCTCTCCGACAGGGAATAGGGCAGATACGCAGTATTTT.

The chain couples TRBV4-1 to TRBJ1-1; TRBD1 is a possible D gene (5 bases). This CDR3 comprises 15 residues. Germline CDR1 and CDR2: MGHRA and YSYEKL. Deletions cut 1 base from V and 2 bases from J, with 11 bases between. This CDR3 is CASSQGGRVNTEAFF. CDR3 coding DNA: TGCGCCAGCAGCCAAGGGGGGAGGGTTAACACTGAAGCTTTCTTT.

The rearrangement joins TRBV28 to TRBJ2-7, with TRBD1 matching over 9 bases. The germline V gene encodes CDR1 MDHEN and CDR2 SYDVKM. The CDR3 runs to 14 residues. V lost 4 bases and J lost 4; bases outside the gene matches: 5. CDR3 amino acids: CASSSPGQGYEQYF. The CDR3 region has the DNA TGTGCCAGCAGTTCTCCGGGACAGGGTTACGAGCAGTACTTC.

V and J are TRBV7-9 and TRBJ2-1; possible D gene TRBD2, 6 bases. With 7 bases removed from V and 5 bases from J, the gap between germline ends came to 18 bases. The CDR3 spans 15 residues. Germline CDR1 is SEHNR and CDR2 is FQNEAQ (reference sequence). CDR3 DNA sequence: TGTGCCAGCATGCGGGGTCGTGGTCTCGACAATGAGCAGTTCTTC. Protein sequence: CASMRGRGLDNEQFF.

V and J are TRBV12-5 and TRBJ2-7; TRBD1 is a possible D gene (5 bases). This CDR3 is built from 15 residues. The germline V gene has CDR1 LGHNT and CDR2 FRNRAP. Trimming took off 0 bases at V and 0 bases at J, with 9 bases between the two ends. CDR3 protein: CASGLVGHGSYEQYF. CDR3 DNA sequence: TGTGCTAGTGGTTTGGTAGGACACGGCTCCTACGAGCAGTACTTC.

Many counts were recorded for this clone. The genes are TRBV3-1 (or the pseudogene TRBV3-2) and TRBJ2-5; weak D call: TRBD2 (6 bases). The CDR3 runs 13 residues. Germline-derived CDR1 and CDR2 are LGHDT and YNNKEL (reference sequence). V dropped 6 bases and J dropped 1 base, with 9 bases sitting between them. The CDR3 DNA follows: TGTGCCAGCAGTTCGACTAGCCAAGAGACCCAGTACTTC. It encodes CASSSTSQETQYF.

This chain joins TRBV7-5 and TRBJ1-4; the listed D gene, TRBD1, was not tested against the DNA. TRBV7-5 is termed a pseudogene. The CDR3 runs 15 residues. CDR3 in amino acids: CVRSLGNRGREKLFF. The CDR3 DNA reads as TGTGTCAGAAGCTTAGGGAACAGGGGGCGTGAAAAACTGTTTTTT.

The chain carries TRBV24-1 and TRBJ2-4; D is possibly TRBD1 (5 bases). Trimming took 4 bases from V and 9 from J, leaving 15 bases between them. CDR3 length: 14 residues. The germline V gene encodes CDR1 KGHDR and CDR2 SFDVKD. The CDR3 here is CATSDREPQGIQYF. CDR3 coding DNA: TGTGCCACCAGTGACCGTGAACCGCAGGGCATTCAGTACTTC.

V and J are TRBV5-4 and TRBJ1-4, with 7 bases aligning to TRBD1. The V segment lost 9 bases and the J segment 9 bases; nucleotides outside the gene matches: 8. This CDR3 spans 12 amino acids. Per germline, CDR1 SGHNT and CDR2 YYREEE (reference sequence). In DNA form, the CDR3 reads TGTGCCACCCACGACAGGGACAAAAAACTGTTTTTT. It codes for CATHDRDKKLFF.

The chain has TRBV28 and TRBJ2-7; D gene ambiguous. The V and J ends lost 7 bases and 9 bases respectively, with 25 bases between them. In germline, CDR1 is MDHEN, CDR2 SYDVKM. This CDR3 comprises 15 residues. CDR3 sequence reads: CASTTPSLAGPRQYF. The CDR3 DNA reads as TGTGCCAGCACTACCCCATCCTTGGCAGGCCCAAGGCAGTACTTC.

The chain has TRBV5-5 and TRBJ2-2; D is perhaps TRBD2 (5 bases). V lost 8 bases and J 1 base, leaving 12 bases between the germline ends. Looked up from germline, CDR1 is SGHKS and CDR2 is YYEKEE (reference sequence). The CDR3 extends over 14 amino acids. The CDR3 DNA sequence: TGTGCCAGTTCCCCACTAGGGAACACCGGGGAGCTGTTTTTT. It yields the protein CASSPLGNTGELFF.

This clone has only a few counts. The CDR3 region is CASSLWAESSYEQYF. The CDR3 DNA reads as TGTGCCAGCAGCTTATGGGCAGAGAGCTCCTACGAGCAGTACTTC. This sequence joins TRBV7-8 and TRBJ2-7; D unresolved. The V gene's germline CDR1 is SGHVS and CDR2 FQNEAQ. The CDR3 is made up of 15 amino acids. V dropped 2 bases and J dropped 0 bases, with 11 bases sitting between them.